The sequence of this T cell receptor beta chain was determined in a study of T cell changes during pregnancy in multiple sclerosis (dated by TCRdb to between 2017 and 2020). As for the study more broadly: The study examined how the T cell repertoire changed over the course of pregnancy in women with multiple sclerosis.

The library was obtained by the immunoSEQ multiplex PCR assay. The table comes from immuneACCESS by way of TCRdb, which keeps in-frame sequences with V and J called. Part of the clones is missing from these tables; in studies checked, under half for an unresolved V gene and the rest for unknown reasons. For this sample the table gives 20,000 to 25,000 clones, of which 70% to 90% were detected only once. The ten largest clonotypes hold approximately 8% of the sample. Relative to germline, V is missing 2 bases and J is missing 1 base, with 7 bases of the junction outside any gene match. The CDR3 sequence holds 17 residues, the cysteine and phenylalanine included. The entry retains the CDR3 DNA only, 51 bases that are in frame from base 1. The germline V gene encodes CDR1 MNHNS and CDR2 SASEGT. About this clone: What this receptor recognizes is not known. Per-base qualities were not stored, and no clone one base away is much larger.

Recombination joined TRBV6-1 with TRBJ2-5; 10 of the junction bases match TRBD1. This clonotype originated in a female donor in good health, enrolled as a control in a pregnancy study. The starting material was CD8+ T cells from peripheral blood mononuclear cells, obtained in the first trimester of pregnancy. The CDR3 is CASSEWWTGGLQETQYF. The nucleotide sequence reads TGTGCCAGCAGTGAATGGTGGACAGGGGGGCTCCAAGAGACCCAGTACTTC.